This T cell receptor beta chain was identified during a study of blood T cell repertoires in COVID-19. This clone was counted a single time. CDR1 is MGHRA and CDR2 is YSYEKL in the germline V gene. J lost 3 bases, V lost 0 bases, and 8 bases had no gene match. The CDR3 totals 17 residues. Sequenced by immunoSEQ multiplex PCR; TCRdb stores in-frame clones only, minus some. The data contain roughly 120,000 clones, roughly 83% of them singletons. The clonotype comes from a man younger than 40 with acute or convalescent COVID-19. The sample taken for sequencing was peripheral blood. The chain is built from TRBV4-1 and TRBJ2-1; 7 bases are a match to TRBD2. CDR3 bases: TGCGCCAGCAGCCAAGACAGAGCGACTAGCCTCTACAATGAGCAGTTCTTC. Amino acids: CASSQDRATSLYNEQFF.